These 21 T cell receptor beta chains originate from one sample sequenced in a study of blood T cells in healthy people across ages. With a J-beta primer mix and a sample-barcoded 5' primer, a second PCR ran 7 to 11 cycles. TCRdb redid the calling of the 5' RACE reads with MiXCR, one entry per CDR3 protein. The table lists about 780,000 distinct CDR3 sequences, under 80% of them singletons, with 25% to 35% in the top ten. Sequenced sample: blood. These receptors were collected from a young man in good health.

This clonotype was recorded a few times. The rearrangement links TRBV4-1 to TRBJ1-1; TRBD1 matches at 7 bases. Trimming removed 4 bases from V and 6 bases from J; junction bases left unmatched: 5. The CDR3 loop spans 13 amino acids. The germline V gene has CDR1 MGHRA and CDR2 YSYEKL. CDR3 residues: CASSLTGDAEAFF. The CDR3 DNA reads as TGCGCCAGCAGCCTCACAGGGGATGCTGAAGCTTTCTTT.

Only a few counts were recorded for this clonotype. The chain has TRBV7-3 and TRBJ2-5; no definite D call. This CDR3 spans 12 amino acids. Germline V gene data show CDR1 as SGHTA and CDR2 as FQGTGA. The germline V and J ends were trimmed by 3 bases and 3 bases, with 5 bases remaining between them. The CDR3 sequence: CASSFGEETQYF. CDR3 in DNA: TGTGCCAGCAGCTTTGGAGAAGAGACCCAGTACTTC.

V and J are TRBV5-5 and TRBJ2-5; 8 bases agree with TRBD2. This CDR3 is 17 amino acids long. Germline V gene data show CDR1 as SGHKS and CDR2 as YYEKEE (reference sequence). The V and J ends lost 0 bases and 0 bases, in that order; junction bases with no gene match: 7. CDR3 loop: CASSLEFASGYQETQYF. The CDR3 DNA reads TGTGCCAGCAGCTTGGAGTTTGCTAGCGGGTACCAAGAGACCCAGTACTTC.

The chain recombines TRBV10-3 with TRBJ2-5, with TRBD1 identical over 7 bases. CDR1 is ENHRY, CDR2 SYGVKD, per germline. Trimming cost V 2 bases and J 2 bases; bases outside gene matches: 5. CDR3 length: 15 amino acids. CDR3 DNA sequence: TGTGCCATCAGTGAGGGGGGACAGTTGCAAGAGACCCAGTACTTC. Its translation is CAISEGGQLQETQYF.

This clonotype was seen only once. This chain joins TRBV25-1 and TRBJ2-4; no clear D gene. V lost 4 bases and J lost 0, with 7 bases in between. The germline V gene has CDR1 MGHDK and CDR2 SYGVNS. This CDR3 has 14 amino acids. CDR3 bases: TGTGCCAGCAGTGGACCGGGAGCCAAAAACATTCAGTACTTC. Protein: CASSGPGAKNIQYF.

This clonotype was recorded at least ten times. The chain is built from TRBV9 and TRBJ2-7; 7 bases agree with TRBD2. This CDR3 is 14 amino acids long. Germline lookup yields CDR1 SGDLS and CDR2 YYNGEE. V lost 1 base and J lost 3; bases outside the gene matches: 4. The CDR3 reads CASSVSGGIYEQYF. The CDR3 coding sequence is TGTGCCAGCAGCGTATCCGGGGGGATCTACGAGCAGTACTTC. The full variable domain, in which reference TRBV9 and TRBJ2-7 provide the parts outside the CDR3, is DSGVTQTPKHLITATGQRVTLRCSPRSGDLSVYWYQQSLDQGLQFLIQYYNGEERAKGNILERFSAQQFPDLHSELNLSSLELGDSALYFCASSVSGGIYEQYFGPGTRLTVT.

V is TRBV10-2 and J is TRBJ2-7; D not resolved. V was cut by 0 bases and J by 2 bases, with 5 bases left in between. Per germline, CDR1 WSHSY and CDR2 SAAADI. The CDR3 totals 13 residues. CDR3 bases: TGCGCCAGCAGTGAGTCTGTCCCCTACGAGCAGTACTTC. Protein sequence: CASSESVPYEQYF.

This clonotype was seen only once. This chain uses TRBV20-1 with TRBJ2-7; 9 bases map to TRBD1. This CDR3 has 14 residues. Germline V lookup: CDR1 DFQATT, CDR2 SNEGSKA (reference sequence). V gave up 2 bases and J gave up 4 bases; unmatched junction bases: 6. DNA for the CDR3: TGCAGTGCTAGATTCCCAGGACAGGGGTACGAGCAGTACTTC. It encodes CSARFPGQGYEQYF.

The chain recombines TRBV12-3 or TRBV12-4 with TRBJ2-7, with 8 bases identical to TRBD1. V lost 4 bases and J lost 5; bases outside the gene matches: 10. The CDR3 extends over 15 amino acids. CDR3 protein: CASSSRAGGRNEQYF. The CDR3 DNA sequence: TGTGCCAGCAGTTCCCGGGCAGGGGGCAGGAACGAGCAGTACTTC.

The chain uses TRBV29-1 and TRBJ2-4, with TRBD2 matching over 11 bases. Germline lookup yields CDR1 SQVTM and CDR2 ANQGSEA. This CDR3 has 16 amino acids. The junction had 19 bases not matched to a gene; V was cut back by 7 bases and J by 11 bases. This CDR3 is CSARERGTSGPSVQYF. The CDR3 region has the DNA TGCAGCGCTCGAGAACGAGGGACTAGCGGTCCGTCAGTTCAGTACTTC.

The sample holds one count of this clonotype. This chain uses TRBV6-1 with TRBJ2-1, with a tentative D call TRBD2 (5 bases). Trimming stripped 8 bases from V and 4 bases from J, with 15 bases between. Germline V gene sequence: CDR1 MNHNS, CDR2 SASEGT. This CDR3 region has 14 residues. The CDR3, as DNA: TGTGCCAGCGTCAATCTAGCTGGGTACAATGAGCAGTTCTTC. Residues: CASVNLAGYNEQFF.

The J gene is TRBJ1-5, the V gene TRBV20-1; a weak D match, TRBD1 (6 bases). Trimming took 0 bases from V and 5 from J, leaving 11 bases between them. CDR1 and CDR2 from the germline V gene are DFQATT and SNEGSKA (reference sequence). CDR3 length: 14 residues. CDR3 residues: CSARDRAGDQPQHF. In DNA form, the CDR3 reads TGCAGTGCTAGAGATCGAGCAGGGGATCAGCCCCAGCATTTT.

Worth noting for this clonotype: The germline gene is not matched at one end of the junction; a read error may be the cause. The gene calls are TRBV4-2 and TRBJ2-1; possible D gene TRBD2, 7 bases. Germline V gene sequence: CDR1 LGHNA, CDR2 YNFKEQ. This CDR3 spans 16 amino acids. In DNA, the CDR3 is TGTGCCAGCAGCCAATTCTCGGGGGGCTCCTACAAGGAGCAGTTCTTC. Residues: CASSQFSGGSYKEQFF.

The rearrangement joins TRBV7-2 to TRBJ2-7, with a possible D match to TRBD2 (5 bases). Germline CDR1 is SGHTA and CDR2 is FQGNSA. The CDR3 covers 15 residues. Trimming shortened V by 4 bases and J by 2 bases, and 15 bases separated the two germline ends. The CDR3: CASSSLPDSAYEQYF. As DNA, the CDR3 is TGTGCCAGCAGCTCCCTCCCGGACTCAGCCTACGAGCAGTACTTC.

CDR3 in amino acids: CASSGRDTNQPQHF. For the CDR3, the DNA is TGTGCCAGCAGTGGCCGGGACACCAATCAGCCCCAGCATTTT. This sequence joins TRBV2 and TRBJ1-5, with a possible D match to TRBD1 (6 bases). The CDR3 runs to 14 residues. CDR1 is SNHLY, CDR2 FYNNEI, per germline. The V and J ends lost 4 bases and 3 bases respectively, with 10 bases between them.

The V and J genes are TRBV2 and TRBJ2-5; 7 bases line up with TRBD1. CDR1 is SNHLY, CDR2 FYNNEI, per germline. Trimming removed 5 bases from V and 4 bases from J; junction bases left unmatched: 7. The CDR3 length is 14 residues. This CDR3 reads CASSKRQGRETQYF. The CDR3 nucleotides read TGTGCCAGCAGTAAAAGACAGGGTAGAGAGACCCAGTACTTC.

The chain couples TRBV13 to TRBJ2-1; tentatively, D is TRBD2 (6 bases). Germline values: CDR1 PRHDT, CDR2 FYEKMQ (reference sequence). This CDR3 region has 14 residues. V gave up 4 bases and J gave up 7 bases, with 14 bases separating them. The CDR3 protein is CASSSLMGLNEQFF. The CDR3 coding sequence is TGTGCCAGCAGCTCCCTAATGGGACTTAATGAGCAGTTCTTC.

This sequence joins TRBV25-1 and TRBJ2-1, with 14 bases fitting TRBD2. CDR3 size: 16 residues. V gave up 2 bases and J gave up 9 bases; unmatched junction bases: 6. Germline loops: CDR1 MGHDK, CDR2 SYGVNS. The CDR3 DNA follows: TGTGCCAGCAGTGAACTGGGGGGACTAGCGGGGGTTGAGCAGTTCTTC. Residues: CASSELGGLAGVEQFF.

CDR3: CASSEGLIKTQYF. CDR3 sequence (DNA): TGTGCCAGCAGTGAAGGACTAATCAAGACCCAGTACTTC. V usage is TRBV6-1 and J usage is TRBJ2-5, with D possibly matching TRBD2 (5 bases). Trimming removed 1 base at V and 6 bases at J, with 9 bases between. Germline V lookup: CDR1 MNHNS, CDR2 SASEGT. The CDR3 covers 13 residues.

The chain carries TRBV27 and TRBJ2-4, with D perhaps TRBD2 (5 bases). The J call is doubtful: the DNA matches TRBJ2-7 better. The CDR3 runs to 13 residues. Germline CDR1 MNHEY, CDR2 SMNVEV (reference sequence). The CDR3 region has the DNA TGTGCCAGCAGTTTGGATCAGCGGAGCGAGCAGTACTTC. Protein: CASSLDQRSEQYF.

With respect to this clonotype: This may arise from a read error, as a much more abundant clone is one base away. The CDR3 loop reads CASSHTRERDEQYF. The CDR3 coding sequence is TGTGCCAGCAGCCACACAAGGGAGCGCGACGAGCAGTACTTC. The genes are TRBV7-2 and TRBJ2-7; D may be TRBD2 (5 bases). V was shortened by 5 bases and J by 5 bases, with 16 bases between the two germline ends. This CDR3 has 14 amino acids. CDR1 SGHTA and CDR2 FQGNSA come from the germline V gene.